These 5 T cell receptor beta chains were sequenced from one sample in a study of T-cell memory formation after mild COVID-19 (dated by TCRdb to the early 2020s). The library was made by 5' RACE. The sample was run on an Illumina NovaSeq 6000. The raw public reads went through TCRdb reprocessing: fastp at Q25, MiXCR clone calling, in-frame beta chains kept. Records with the same CDR3 protein are collapsed into one entry carrying the most frequent genes and DNA. In this sample the table shows under 550,000 distinct CDR3 sequences, over 15% of which occur a single time. The leading ten clones occupy about 12% of the sample. The sample taken for sequencing was PBMCs or a T cell subset sorted from them (not recorded which). The receptors were sampled from an adult woman who had mild COVID-19 (a few samples of this study predate the infection). The sample titles of this study are shuffled in the database, so cell type and time point are left out; the donor was told from shared clones.

This clonotype has ten or more counts. The V call is TRBV24-1, the J call TRBJ2-7, with TRBD1 identical over 10 bases. From germline, CDR1 is KGHDR and CDR2 SFDVKD. This CDR3 spans 16 amino acids. Unmatched junction bases numbered 6, after V lost 4 bases and J lost 1 base. As DNA, the CDR3 is TGTGCCACCAGTGAGTCCGGGACAGGGGCGTCCTACGAGCAGTACTTC. Its translation: CATSESGTGASYEQYF.

V usage is TRBV30 and J usage is TRBJ1-6; D remains unclear. CDR3 length: 17 amino acids. V dropped 0 bases and J dropped 2 bases, with 14 bases sitting between them. CDR1 and CDR2 from the germline V gene are GTSNPN and SVGIG (reference sequence). CDR3 protein: CAWSVGSGVPYNSPLHF. In DNA form, the CDR3 reads TGTGCCTGGAGTGTTGGGAGCGGGGTCCCCTATAATTCACCCCTCCACTTT.

This clonotype showed up just a few times. The V and J genes are TRBV2 and TRBJ2-7, with 7 bases matching TRBD2. CDR1 is SNHLY and CDR2 is FYNNEI in the germline V gene. The CDR3 covers 14 residues. The trim removed 3 bases at V and 10 bases at J, leaving 12 bases unmatched. In DNA form, the CDR3 reads TGTGCCAGCAGTGATCTGCGGGGGTCTCTGGCCCAGTACTTC. Translating it yields CASSDLRGSLAQYF.

In its sample, this clonotype was seen many times. The rearrangement joins TRBV10-3 to TRBJ1-2; D is undetermined. The CDR3 covers 13 residues. V gave up 2 bases and J gave up 5 bases, with 9 bases separating them. Germline V gene sequence: CDR1 ENHRY, CDR2 SYGVKD. The CDR3 DNA follows: TGTGCCATCAGTGAGCAGGACCGGTATGGCTACACCTTC. Residues: CAISEQDRYGYTF.

The chain couples TRBV27 to TRBJ2-1; 9 nucleotides agree with TRBD2. V was pared by 8 bases and J by 3 bases, with 8 bases of the junction left unmatched. CDR1 is MNHEY, CDR2 SMNVEV, per germline (reference sequence). There are 15 residues in the CDR3. The CDR3 loop reads CASGSSGKVYNEQFF. Here the CDR3 DNA reads TGTGCCAGCGGATCTAGCGGGAAGGTCTACAATGAGCAGTTCTTC.